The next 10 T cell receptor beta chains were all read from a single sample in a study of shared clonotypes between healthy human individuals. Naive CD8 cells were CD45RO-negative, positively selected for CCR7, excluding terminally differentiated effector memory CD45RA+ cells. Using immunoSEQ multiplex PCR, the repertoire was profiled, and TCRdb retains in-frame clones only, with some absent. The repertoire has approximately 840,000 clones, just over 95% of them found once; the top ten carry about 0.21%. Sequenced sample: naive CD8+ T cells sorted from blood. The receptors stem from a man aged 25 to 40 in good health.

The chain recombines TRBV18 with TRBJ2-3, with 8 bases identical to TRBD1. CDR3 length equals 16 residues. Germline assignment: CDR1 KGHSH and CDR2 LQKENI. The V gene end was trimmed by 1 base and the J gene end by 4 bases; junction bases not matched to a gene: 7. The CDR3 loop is CASSPRVTGEPDTQYF. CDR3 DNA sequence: TGTGCCAGCTCACCACGAGTGACAGGGGAGCCAGATACGCAGTATTTT.

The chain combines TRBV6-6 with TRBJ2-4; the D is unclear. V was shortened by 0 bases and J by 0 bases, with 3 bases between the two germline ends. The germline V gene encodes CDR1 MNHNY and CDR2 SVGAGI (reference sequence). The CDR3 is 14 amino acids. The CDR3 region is CASSYSIAKNIQYF. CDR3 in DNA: TGTGCCAGCAGTTACTCGATAGCCAAAAACATTCAGTACTTC.

In DNA form, the CDR3 reads TGTGCCAGCAGCTTAGCAAGGCAAGACTACGAGCAGTACTTC. Amino acids: CASSLARQDYEQYF. V gene TRBV7-9 combines with J gene TRBJ2-7; no clear D. The CDR3 loop spans 14 amino acids. V shed 0 bases and J shed 3 bases, with 9 bases lying between them. Germline CDR1 and CDR2: SEHNR and FQNEAQ (reference sequence).

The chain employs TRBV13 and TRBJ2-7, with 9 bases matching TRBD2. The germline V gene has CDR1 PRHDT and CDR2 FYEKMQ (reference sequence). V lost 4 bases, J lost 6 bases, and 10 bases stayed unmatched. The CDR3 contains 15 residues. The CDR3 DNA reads TGTGCCAGCAGCTCAGCGGGGGGAGGGCAGTTCGAGCAGTACTTC. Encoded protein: CASSSAGGGQFEQYF.

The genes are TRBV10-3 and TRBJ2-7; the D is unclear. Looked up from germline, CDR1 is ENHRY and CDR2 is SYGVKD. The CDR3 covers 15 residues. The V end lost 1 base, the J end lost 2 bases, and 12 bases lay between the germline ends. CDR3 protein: CAISELTPSPYEQYF. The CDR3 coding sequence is TGTGCCATCAGTGAGTTGACCCCAAGCCCCTACGAGCAGTACTTC.

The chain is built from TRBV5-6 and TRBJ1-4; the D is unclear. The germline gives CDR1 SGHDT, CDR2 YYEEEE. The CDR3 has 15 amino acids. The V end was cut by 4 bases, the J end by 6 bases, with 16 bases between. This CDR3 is CASSDGGVGDEKLFF. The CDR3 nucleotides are TGTGCCAGCAGCGATGGAGGAGTGGGTGATGAAAAACTGTTTTTT. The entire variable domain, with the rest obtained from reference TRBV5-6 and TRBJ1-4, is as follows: DAGVTQSPTHLIKTRGQQVTLRCSPKSGHDTVSWYQQALGQGPQFIFQYYEEEERQRGNFPDRFSGHQFPNYSSELNVNALLLGDSALYLCASSDGGVGDEKLFFGSGTQLSVL.

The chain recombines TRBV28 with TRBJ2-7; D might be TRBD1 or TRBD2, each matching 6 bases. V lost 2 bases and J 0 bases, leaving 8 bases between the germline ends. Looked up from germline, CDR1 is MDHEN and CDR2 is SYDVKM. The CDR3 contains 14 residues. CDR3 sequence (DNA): TGTGCCAGCAGTTTAAGGGGGGCCTCCTACGAGCAGTACTTC. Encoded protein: CASSLRGASYEQYF.

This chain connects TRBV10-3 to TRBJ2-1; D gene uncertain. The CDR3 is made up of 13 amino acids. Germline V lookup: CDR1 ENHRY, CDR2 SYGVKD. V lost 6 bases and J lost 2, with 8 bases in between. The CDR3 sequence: CAIRAPPYNEQFF. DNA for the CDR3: TGTGCCATCAGGGCCCCTCCCTACAATGAGCAGTTCTTC.

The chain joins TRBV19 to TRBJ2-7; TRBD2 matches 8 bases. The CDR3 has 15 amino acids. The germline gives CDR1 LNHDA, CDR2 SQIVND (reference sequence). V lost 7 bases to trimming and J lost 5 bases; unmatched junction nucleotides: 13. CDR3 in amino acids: CASNLRIAGIHEQYF. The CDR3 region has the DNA TGTGCCAGTAATCTTAGGATAGCGGGAATCCACGAGCAGTACTTC.

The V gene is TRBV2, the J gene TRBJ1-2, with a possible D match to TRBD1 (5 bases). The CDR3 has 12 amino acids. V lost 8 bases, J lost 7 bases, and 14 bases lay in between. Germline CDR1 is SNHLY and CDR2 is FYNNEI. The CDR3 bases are TGTGCCAGCGCCCCCCAGGGTTTTGGCTACACCTTC. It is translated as CASAPQGFGYTF.